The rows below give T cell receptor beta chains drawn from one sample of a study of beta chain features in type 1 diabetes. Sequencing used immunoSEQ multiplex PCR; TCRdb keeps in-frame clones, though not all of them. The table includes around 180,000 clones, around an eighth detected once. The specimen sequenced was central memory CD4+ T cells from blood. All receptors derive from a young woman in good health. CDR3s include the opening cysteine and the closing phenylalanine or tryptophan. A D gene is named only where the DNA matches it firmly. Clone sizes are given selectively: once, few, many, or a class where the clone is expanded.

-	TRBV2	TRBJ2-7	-	TGTGCCAGCAATGCCGAGGGCGCGCAGCAGTACTTC	CASNAEGAQQYF
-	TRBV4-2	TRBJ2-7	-	TGTGCCAGCAGCCAGCACACAGGGTCGGCGTCCTACGAGCAGTACTTC	CASSQHTGSASYEQYF
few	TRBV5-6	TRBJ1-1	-	TGTGCCAGCAGCTCATGGTCCAGGTATGAAGCTTTCTTT	CASSSWSRYEAFF
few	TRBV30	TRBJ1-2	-	TGTGCCTGGAGTGTTGGACAGAACTATGGCTACACCTTC	CAWSVGQNYGYTF
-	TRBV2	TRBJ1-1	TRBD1	TGTGCCAGCAGGAGGGGGCGGGACACGAACACTGAAGCTTTCTTT	CASRRGRDTNTEAFF
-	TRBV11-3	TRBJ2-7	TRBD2	TGTGCCAGCAGCTTATCCGGGAGGCGTAGCGACGAGCAGTACTTC	CASSLSGRRSDEQYF
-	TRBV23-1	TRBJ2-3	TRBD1	TGCGCCAGCAGTCAAGACAGGGACCCAGATACGCAGTATTTT	CASSQDRDPDTQYF
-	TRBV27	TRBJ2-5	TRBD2	TGTGCCAGCAGTTTAGGACTAGCGGGAGGGAGGCAAGAGACCCAGTACTTC	CASSLGLAGGRQETQYF
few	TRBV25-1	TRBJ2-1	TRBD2	TGTGCCAGCAGTGAAGTCCCAGCGGGAGGGATCAGCGAGCAGTTCTTC	CASSEVPAGGISEQFF
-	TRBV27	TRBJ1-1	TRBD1	TGTGCCAGCAGTTTGACAGGGCGGGCTGAAGCTTTCTTT	CASSLTGRAEAFF
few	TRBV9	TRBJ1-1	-	TGTGCCAGCATGCCCTCGAGGGACTGGAACACTGAAGCTTTCTTT	CASMPSRDWNTEAFF
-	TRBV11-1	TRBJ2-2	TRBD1	TGTGCCAGCAGCTCCCGGGACAGGGGAACGGGATTCGGTACCGGGGAGCTGTTTTTT	CASSSRDRGTGFGTGELFF
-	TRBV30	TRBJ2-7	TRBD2	TGTGCCTGGAGTTGGGGAGGGCCGGGGGAGCAGTACTTC	CAWSWGGPGEQYF
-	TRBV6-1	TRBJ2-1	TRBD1	TGTGCCAGCAGCCTGGGACAGGGGACCAACAATGAGCAGTTCTTC	CASSLGQGTNNEQFF
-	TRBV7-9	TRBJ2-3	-	TGTGCCAGCAGCGGAGAAATAAGGCTAGATACGCAGTATTTT	CASSGEIRLDTQYF
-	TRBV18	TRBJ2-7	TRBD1	TGTGCCAGCTCATCCGGACAGGGTCACTACGAGCAGTACTTC	CASSSGQGHYEQYF
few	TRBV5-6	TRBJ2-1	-	TGTGCCAGCAGCTTGTCAGCAGAGGGTGAGCAGTTCTTC	CASSLSAEGEQFF
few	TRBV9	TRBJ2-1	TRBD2	TGTGCCAGCAGCTCTAGCGGGAGGCAGGGTGAGCAGTTCTTC	CASSSSGRQGEQFF
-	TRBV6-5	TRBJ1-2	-	TGTGCCAGCAGCCGACACGCTAACTATGGCTACACCTTC	CASSRHANYGYTF
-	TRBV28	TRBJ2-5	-	TGTGCCAGCACGCTCGGGGGAGAGACCCAGTACTTC	CASTLGGETQYF
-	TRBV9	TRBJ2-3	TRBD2	TGTGCCAGCAGCGGGGGGCTAGCGGGAGCTCAAGATACGCAGTATTTT	CASSGGLAGAQDTQYF
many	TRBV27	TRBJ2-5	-	TGTGCCAGCAGTTTTCGAGGGGACACGATCCAAGAGACCCAGTACTTC	CASSFRGDTIQETQYF
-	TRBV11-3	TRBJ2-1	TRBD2	TGTGCCAGCAGCCAAGGACTAGCGAGGTACAATGAGCAGTTCTTC	CASSQGLARYNEQFF
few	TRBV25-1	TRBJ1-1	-	TGTGCCAGCAGTGAATCTTTGGCCGGGGAGAACACTGAAGCTTTCTTT	CASSESLAGENTEAFF
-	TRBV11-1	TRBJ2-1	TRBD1	TGTGCCAGCAGCTTAGGGACAGGGGGCAATGAGCAGTTCTTC	CASSLGTGGNEQFF
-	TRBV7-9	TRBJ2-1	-	TGTGCCAGCAGCGCCGACAGGCACAATGAGCAGTTCTTC	CASSADRHNEQFF
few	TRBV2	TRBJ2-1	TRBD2	TGTGCCAGCATACTAGCGGGCTTTAATGAGCAGTTCTTC	CASILAGFNEQFF
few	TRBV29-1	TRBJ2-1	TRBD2	TGCAGCGTTCACAGCGGGAGGGCCCATCAGGACAATGAGCAGTTCTTC	CSVHSGRAHQDNEQFF